The clone carrying this T cell receptor (beta chain) was observed once. Its matching antigen is unknown. The CDR3 loop spans 14 amino acids. Germline V gene data show CDR1 as MNHEY and CDR2 as SMNVEV (reference sequence). V was trimmed by 8 bases and J by 3 bases, leaving 17 bases between them. The source of the sample is a study of T cell responses to AZD1222 COVID-19 vaccine. Sequencing used immunoSEQ multiplex PCR; TCRdb keeps in-frame clones, though not all of them. Of over 45,000 clones in the sample, about 89% are singletons; the top ten hold about 5.7%. Study results and caveats: Donors were mostly white British, more females; clonal diversity possibly underestimated. Sampling that yielded the repertoires occurred only after the peak T cell response.

Analyses pooled second doses at about 4 or about 12 weeks. Sequenced material: peripheral blood, taken 28 days after the second AZD1222 dose. The TCR was taken from an adult who received the AZD1222 COVID-19 vaccine. The chain recombines TRBV27 with TRBJ2-7; D may be TRBD2 (5 bases). CDR3 sequence reads: CASQKTSLSYEQYF. CDR3 DNA sequence: TGTGCCAGCCAAAAAACTAGTCTAAGCTACGAGCAGTACTTC.